A single sample is the source of the 19 T cell receptor beta chains below, sequenced in a study of OX40 agonist ivuxolimab in advanced cancers. Data came from immunoSEQ multiplex PCR; TCRdb stores just in-frame clones and leaves some out. The sample contains tens of thousands of clones, less than 95% of which appear only once. The sample was CD4+ or CD8+ T cells sorted from blood, taken in a trial of the OX40 agonist ivuxolimab. These receptors were collected from an adult with an advanced solid tumor such as melanoma, head and neck, liver or kidney cancer.

The rearrangement joins TRBV28 to TRBJ1-5; possible D gene TRBD1, 5 bases. Trimming pared 2 bases from V and 5 bases from J, leaving 13 bases between. This CDR3 is 15 amino acids long. Germline V CDR1 and CDR2: MDHEN, SYDVKM. The CDR3 loop reads CASSLPGRGDQPQHF. In DNA form, the CDR3 reads TGTGCCAGCAGTTTACCAGGGCGGGGGGATCAGCCCCAGCATTTT.

J is TRBJ2-3 and V is TRBV7-2, with D perhaps TRBD2 (5 bases). This CDR3 is built from 18 residues. Deletions cut 5 bases from V and 1 base from J, with 22 bases between. In germline, CDR1 is SGHTA, CDR2 FQGNSA. Here the CDR3 reads CASSPSPFLAGGTDTQYF. CDR3 sequence (DNA): TGTGCCAGCAGCCCTAGCCCGTTTCTAGCCGGTGGCACAGATACGCAGTATTTT.

The V and J genes are TRBV5-4 and TRBJ2-7; possible D gene TRBD2, 6 bases. Germline CDR1 is SGHNT and CDR2 is YYREEE (reference sequence). The CDR3 consists of 14 residues. V lost 5 bases, J lost 0 bases, and 12 bases lay in between. The chain's CDR3 is CASSPGGNSYEQYF. As DNA, the CDR3 is TGTGCCAGCAGTCCCGGGGGTAACTCCTACGAGCAGTACTTC.

This clone was detected only once. The V call is TRBV4-1, the J call TRBJ2-5, with D possibly TRBD1 on 5 matching bases. Trimming took off 2 bases at V and 0 bases at J, with 10 bases between the two ends. In germline, CDR1 is MGHRA, CDR2 YSYEKL. This CDR3 contains 15 residues. In nucleotides, the CDR3 is TGCGCCAGCAGCCAACCTACAGGTTACCAAGAGACCCAGTACTTC. It codes for CASSQPTGYQETQYF.

This rearrangement joins TRBV11-2 to TRBJ2-7; no clear D gene. The CDR3 has 11 amino acids. V shed 3 bases and J shed 0 bases, with 0 bases lying between them. The germline V gene encodes CDR1 SGHAT and CDR2 FQNNGV. The CDR3 loop is CASSFSYEQYF. Here the CDR3 DNA reads TGTGCCAGCAGCTTCTCCTACGAGCAGTACTTC.

The chain links TRBV7-6 to TRBJ2-7; no definite D call. In germline, CDR1 is SGHVS, CDR2 FNYEAQ. V was shortened by 4 bases and J by 5 bases, with 24 bases between the two germline ends. This CDR3 is built from 17 residues. This CDR3 reads CASSSPRIGLGLNEQYF. The CDR3 DNA sequence: TGTGCCAGCAGCTCCCCCAGAATAGGGTTAGGGTTGAACGAGCAGTACTTC.

The V call is TRBV29-1, the J call TRBJ2-3, with D possibly TRBD2 on 6 matching bases. Germline V gives CDR1 SQVTM, CDR2 ANQGSEA. This CDR3 spans 14 amino acids. V lost 0 bases and J 6 bases, leaving 13 bases between the germline ends. CDR3 bases: TGCAGCGTTGAAGATGGAGGAGGGGAGGATACGCAGTATTTT. It yields the protein CSVEDGGGEDTQYF.

V gene TRBV11-3 combines with J gene TRBJ2-7, with TRBD1 identical over 10 bases. CDR3 length: 14 residues. V was clipped by 9 bases and J by 2 bases; unmatched bases: 7. Per the germline V gene, CDR1 is SGHNT and CDR2 is YENEEA. In DNA form, the CDR3 reads TGTGCCAGTTCCGGGACAGGGGTCGCCTACGAGCAGTACTTC. It yields the protein CASSGTGVAYEQYF.

V usage is TRBV7-9 and J usage is TRBJ2-7, with TRBD1 matching 9 bases. Per germline, CDR1 SEHNR and CDR2 FQNEAQ (reference sequence). CDR3 length equals 15 residues. V shed 1 base, J shed 3 bases, and the junction held 4 bases outside the gene matches. The DNA of the CDR3 is TGTGCCAGCAGCTTAGGACAGGGGGTCATCTACGAGCAGTACTTC. Its protein is CASSLGQGVIYEQYF.

V usage is TRBV7-9 and J usage is TRBJ2-5, with D tentatively TRBD1 or TRBD2 (5 bases each). Germline V gene data show CDR1 as SEHNR and CDR2 as FQNEAQ (reference sequence). The CDR3 spans 15 residues. V was cut by 5 bases and J by 1 base, with 14 bases left in between. The CDR3 reads CASSLDRGPQETQYF. Here the CDR3 DNA reads TGTGCCAGCAGCCTAGACAGAGGGCCCCAAGAGACCCAGTACTTC.

The chain combines TRBV29-1 with TRBJ1-1; D is possibly TRBD1 (6 bases). Between the trimmed V and J ends, which lost 4 bases and 8 bases, there was a span of 14 bases. CDR1 is SQVTM, CDR2 ANQGSEA, per germline. The CDR3 length is 12 residues. The DNA for the CDR3 is TGCAGCGTTGCGGACAGCAAGGTGGAAGCTTTCTTT. Amino acids: CSVADSKVEAFF. The full variable domain, with the rest looked up from reference TRBV29-1 and TRBJ1-1, is SAVISQKPSRDICQRGTSLTIQCQVDSQVTMMFWYRQQPGQSLTLIATANQGSEATYESGFVIDKFPISRPNLTFSTLTVSNMSPEDSSIYLCSVADSKVEAFFGQGTRLTVV.

V usage is TRBV27 and J usage is TRBJ2-7; 7 bases map to TRBD2. The CDR3 runs 15 residues. Germline V gene data show CDR1 as MNHEY and CDR2 as SMNVEV (reference sequence). With 3 bases clipped from V and 0 bases from J, the junction kept 5 bases outside the gene matches. CDR3 protein: CASSLGGTNSYEQYF. The DNA for the CDR3 is TGTGCCAGCAGTTTGGGGGGGACTAACTCCTACGAGCAGTACTTC.

This clone was picked up one time. The chain combines TRBV9 with TRBJ2-7; 10 nucleotides line up with TRBD2. Germline trimming cut 1 base from V and 6 bases from J; bases unmatched to any gene: 7. Looked up from germline, CDR1 is SGDLS and CDR2 is YYNGEE. CDR3 length: 15 amino acids. The CDR3 here is CASSVKPSGSSEQYF. DNA of the CDR3: TGTGCCAGCAGCGTAAAGCCTAGCGGGAGTTCCGAGCAGTACTTC.

The chain uses TRBV4-3 and TRBJ2-7; 8 nucleotides align to TRBD1. J was trimmed by 2 bases and V by 2 bases; bases with no gene match: 5. CDR1 and CDR2 (germline): LGHNA, YSLEER. The CDR3 length is 15 residues. The CDR3 protein is CASSQTGTGAYEQYF. The DNA for the CDR3 is TGCGCCAGCAGCCAAACCGGGACAGGAGCCTACGAGCAGTACTTC.

V is TRBV7-9 and J is TRBJ1-1; D is possibly TRBD1 (5 bases). V was shortened by 5 bases and J by 2 bases, with 15 bases between the two germline ends. Germline loops: CDR1 SEHNR, CDR2 FQNEAQ (reference sequence). The CDR3 loop spans 15 amino acids. The CDR3 coding sequence is TGTGCCAGCAGCCCCCCTCTAGGGGCAAACACTGAAGCTTTCTTT. Translating gives CASSPPLGANTEAFF.

The chain uses TRBV4-1 and TRBJ1-6; D is undetermined. CDR1 and CDR2 (germline): MGHRA, YSYEKL. Trimming shortened V by 3 bases and J by 10 bases, and 16 bases separated the two germline ends. The CDR3 is made up of 15 amino acids. The CDR3 spells CASSQGEREGSPLHF. The CDR3 DNA sequence: TGCGCCAGCAGCCAGGGAGAAAGGGAAGGGTCACCCCTCCACTTT.

In DNA form, the CDR3 reads TGTGCCAGCAGTGAAGCGCGGTGGGCGGAATACGAGCAGTACTTC. Protein product: CASSEARWAEYEQYF. V usage is TRBV6-1 and J usage is TRBJ2-7; no reliable D call. Germline CDR1 MNHNS, CDR2 SASEGT. CDR3 length: 15 residues. V was clipped by 0 bases and J by 4 bases, with 13 bases between them.

This clone is labeled medium-sized. The gene calls are TRBV9 and TRBJ2-3; 12 nucleotides align to TRBD1. The CDR3 length is 22 residues. Germline V gene lookup returns CDR1 SGDLS and CDR2 YYNGEE. The trim removed 0 bases at V and 3 bases at J, leaving 20 bases unmatched. In DNA, the CDR3 is TGTGCCAGCAGCGTAGAGCCGAGACCCGGGACAGGGGGCGATGGGTCTACAGATACGCAGTATTTT. The encoded protein is CASSVEPRPGTGGDGSTDTQYF. The full variable domain, its missing parts supplied by reference TRBV9 and TRBJ2-3, is DSGVTQTPKHLITATGQRVTLRCSPRSGDLSVYWYQQSLDQGLQFLIQYYNGEERAKGNILERFSAQQFPDLHSELNLSSLELGDSALYFCASSVEPRPGTGGDGSTDTQYFGPGTRLTVL.

The chain has TRBV21-1 and TRBJ2-2; the tabulated D call, TRBD1, remains unverified against the DNA. TRBV21-1 corresponds to a pseudogene. The CDR3 length is 16 residues. The CDR3 coding sequence is TGTGCCAGCAGCATCCGGACACATACTAACACCGGGGAGCTGTTTTTT. Its translation: CASSIRTHTNTGELFF.